The 27 T cell receptor beta chains below were found in one sample sequenced in a study of blood T cell repertoires in COVID-19. Sequencing used immunoSEQ multiplex PCR; TCRdb keeps in-frame clones, though not all of them. The sample yields 70,000 to 80,000 clones, about 80% seen once. The sample consisted of peripheral blood. Source of these receptors: a human donor in a cohort sampled during active COVID-19.

The rearrangement joins TRBV6-6 to TRBJ2-6; tentative D call: TRBD2 (5 bases). CDR3 length: 15 residues. The germline V gene has CDR1 MNHNY and CDR2 SVGAGI (reference sequence). V was pared by 0 bases and J by 2 bases, with 5 bases between. CDR3 in amino acids: CASSYSGAGANVLTF. CDR3 nucleotides: TGTGCCAGCAGTTACTCCGGGGCTGGGGCCAACGTCCTGACTTTC.

The chain links TRBV6-2 or TRBV6-3 to TRBJ1-2; D remains unclear. The V and J ends lost 5 bases and 4 bases respectively, with 14 bases between them. The germline V gene has CDR1 MNHEY and CDR2 SVGEGT. The CDR3 covers 14 residues. The CDR3 coding sequence is TGTGCCAGCAGTCCCGGGGAAGGGCCCTATGGCTACACCTTC. Translating gives CASSPGEGPYGYTF.

This chain connects TRBV6-6 to TRBJ1-4; D is uncertain. From germline, CDR1 is MNHNY and CDR2 SVGAGI (reference sequence). The CDR3 is 13 residues long. V was trimmed by 3 bases and J by 5 bases, leaving 7 bases between them. The CDR3 loop is CASSYSQNEKLFF. CDR3 DNA sequence: TGTGCCAGCAGTTATTCCCAGAATGAAAAACTGTTTTTT.

This clone came up once. The chain has TRBV4-3 and TRBJ1-1, with unresolved D. V lost 3 bases and J lost 0, with 14 bases in between. This CDR3 has 16 amino acids. Germline V gene data show CDR1 as LGHNA and CDR2 as YSLEER. In nucleotides, the CDR3 is TGCGCCAGCAGCCACCCACCACAGACCATGAACACTGAAGCTTTCTTT. It encodes CASSHPPQTMNTEAFF.

This clone was seen ten or more times. This rearrangement joins TRBV27 to TRBJ2-5; D is undetermined. Trimming removed 1 base from V and 5 bases from J, with 11 bases in between. CDR3 length: 14 residues. Germline loops: CDR1 MNHEY, CDR2 SMNVEV (reference sequence). Here the CDR3 reads CASSLFLSGETQYF. The CDR3 DNA sequence: TGTGCCAGCAGTTTATTTTTATCCGGGGAGACCCAGTACTTC.

V is TRBV30 and J is TRBJ1-6; weak D call: TRBD1 (5 bases). CDR3 size: 13 residues. Germline V CDR1 and CDR2: GTSNPN, SVGIG (reference sequence). V was clipped by 2 bases and J by 5 bases, with 7 bases between them. The CDR3 sequence is CAWSRQNNSPLHF. In DNA form, the CDR3 reads TGTGCCTGGAGTCGACAGAATAATTCACCCCTCCACTTT.

The rearrangement uses TRBV6-5 and TRBJ2-7, with 8 bases identical to TRBD1. Per germline, CDR1 MNHEY and CDR2 SVGAGI. This CDR3 contains 15 residues. Trimming cost V 6 bases and J 2 bases; bases outside gene matches: 9. CDR3 amino acids: CASRSRTGIPYEQYF. The CDR3 nucleotides read TGTGCCAGCAGGTCGCGGACAGGGATCCCCTACGAGCAGTACTTC.

The J gene is TRBJ2-5, the V gene TRBV4-2; 14 nucleotides agree with TRBD2. Per germline, CDR1 LGHNA and CDR2 YNFKEQ. V gave up 4 bases and J gave up 2 bases; unmatched junction bases: 3. The CDR3 loop spans 16 amino acids. CDR3 amino acids: CASSPGLAGGQETQYF. In nucleotides, the CDR3 is TGTGCCAGCAGCCCCGGACTAGCGGGGGGTCAAGAGACCCAGTACTTC.

This clone appeared a single time. The V gene is TRBV6-5, the J gene TRBJ2-7; TRBD1 agrees at 10 bases. CDR1 and CDR2 (germline): MNHEY, SVGAGI. J lost 7 bases, V lost 3 bases, and 6 bases had no gene match. The CDR3 consists of 14 residues. The CDR3 is CASSYRQGAAEQYF. The CDR3 nucleotides read TGTGCCAGCAGTTATCGACAGGGGGCCGCGGAGCAGTACTTC.

The chain links TRBV19 to TRBJ2-3; 9 bases agree with TRBD1. The CDR3 is made up of 14 amino acids. Germline trimming cut 6 bases from V and 3 bases from J; bases unmatched to any gene: 4. Germline CDR1 and CDR2: LNHDA and SQIVND (reference sequence). The CDR3 here is CASRWGQGTDTQYF. In nucleotides, the CDR3 is TGTGCCAGTAGATGGGGACAGGGTACAGATACGCAGTATTTT.

The chain couples TRBV27 to TRBJ2-2; 9 positions agree with TRBD1. V lost 2 bases and J lost 7; bases outside the gene matches: 5. Germline V lookup: CDR1 MNHEY, CDR2 SMNVEV (reference sequence). The CDR3 length is 15 residues. In nucleotides, the CDR3 is TGTGCCAGCAGTTTAAGAACAGGGGGCATCGGGGAGCTGTTTTTT. Its protein product is CASSLRTGGIGELFF.

This chain joins TRBV4-3 and TRBJ1-4, with TRBD1 matching 7 bases. The V gene's germline CDR1 is LGHNA and CDR2 YSLEER. J was trimmed by 8 bases and V by 4 bases; bases with no gene match: 10. This CDR3 is 15 amino acids long. Here the CDR3 reads CASSPTGDVWEKLFF. The CDR3 DNA is TGCGCCAGCAGCCCCACAGGGGACGTATGGGAAAAACTGTTTTTT.

V is TRBV21-1 and J is TRBJ2-1; the DNA was not used to check the table's D call, TRBD1. TRBV21-1 corresponds to a pseudogene. This CDR3 comprises 18 residues. The CDR3 DNA is TGTGCCAGCAGCAAAGCTAAACGACCGGGACAGGGGGCGGTTGAGCAGTTCTTC. Its protein is CASSKAKRPGQGAVEQFF.

V usage is TRBV27 and J usage is TRBJ1-1; D possibly corresponds to TRBD1 (6 bases). V gave up 3 bases and J gave up 3 bases, with 11 bases separating them. The CDR3 totals 14 residues. Germline CDR1 and CDR2: MNHEY and SMNVEV (reference sequence). The CDR3 region has the DNA TGTGCCAGCAGTTTGCGGGGGGCGGACACTGAAGCTTTCTTT. Amino acids: CASSLRGADTEAFF.

The chain carries TRBV12-3 or TRBV12-4 and TRBJ1-1; D is unclear. Between the trimmed V and J ends, which lost 5 bases and 4 bases, there was a span of 11 bases. The length of the CDR3 is 13 residues. The CDR3 sequence is CASSATRATEAFF. DNA of the CDR3: TGTGCCAGCAGTGCAACGAGGGCCACTGAAGCTTTCTTT.

Only a few counts were recorded for this clone. V gene TRBV6-5 combines with J gene TRBJ1-2; TRBD1 aligns across 10 bases. This CDR3 spans 14 amino acids. The J segment lost 4 bases and the V segment lost 7 bases, leaving 6 bases of the junction unmatched. CDR1 and CDR2 from the germline V gene are MNHEY and SVGAGI. CDR3 coding DNA: TGTGCCAGCAATCGACAGGGGGCCGTCTATGGCTACACCTTC. Translated: CASNRQGAVYGYTF.

The chain joins TRBV10-1 to TRBJ2-7; D not resolved. The CDR3 extends over 15 amino acids. The V gene lost 7 bases and the J gene lost 3 bases, with 19 bases spanning the gap. CDR1 and CDR2 (germline): WNHNN, SYGVQD (reference sequence). CDR3 sequence (DNA): TGCGCCAGCATCCTCGGGTTACTCTCCTACTACGAGCAGTACGTC. It codes for CASILGLLSYYEQYV.

This clone was counted a few times. The chain recombines TRBV6-5 with TRBJ1-6, with D unclear. This CDR3 region has 16 residues. The V gene's germline CDR1 is MNHEY and CDR2 SVGAGI. The V end lost 0 bases, the J end lost 9 bases, and 15 bases lay between the germline ends. The CDR3 is CASSYSGGRPASPLHF. The CDR3 DNA follows: TGTGCCAGCAGTTACTCAGGAGGCAGACCTGCTTCACCCCTCCACTTT.

This chain uses TRBV10-3 with TRBJ1-4, with D tentatively TRBD1 (5 bases). Trimming removed 4 bases at V and 0 bases at J, with 9 bases between. Per germline, CDR1 ENHRY and CDR2 SYGVKD. The CDR3 is 15 residues long. In nucleotides, the CDR3 is TGTGCCATCAGTGCAGACAGTACAACTAATGAAAAACTGTTTTTT. The encoded protein is CAISADSTTNEKLFF.

The gene calls are TRBV5-6 and TRBJ1-2, with a tentative D call TRBD1 (6 bases). The V end was cut by 2 bases, the J end by 6 bases, with 11 bases between. Germline V gene lookup returns CDR1 SGHDT and CDR2 YYEEEE. The CDR3 is 13 amino acids. As DNA, the CDR3 is TGTGCCAGCAGCTTTTTCAGGGGCCATGGCTACACCTTC. It is translated as CASSFFRGHGYTF.

The CDR3 region is CASGWGGSGGLNEQFF. CDR3 coding DNA: TGTGCTAGTGGTTGGGGGGGTTCAGGGGGCTTAAATGAGCAGTTCTTC. The chain uses TRBV12-5 and TRBJ2-1, with TRBD1 as a possible D gene (8 bases). Trimming cost V 4 bases and J 7 bases, with 20 bases left between them. This CDR3 has 16 amino acids. Germline V CDR1 and CDR2: LGHNT, FRNRAP.

The chain carries TRBV11-2 and TRBJ2-5, with D tentatively TRBD2 (5 bases). CDR1 is SGHAT, CDR2 FQNNGV, per germline. V lost 1 base and J 2 bases, leaving 20 bases between the germline ends. This CDR3 comprises 18 residues. This CDR3 is CASSLGFRGLGSQETQYF. The CDR3 DNA is TGTGCCAGCAGCTTAGGGTTCCGGGGATTGGGGTCTCAAGAGACCCAGTACTTC.

In this sample, this clone turned up a few times. The chain couples TRBV5-8 to TRBJ2-5, with 12 bases aligning to TRBD2. V gave up 4 bases and J gave up 2 bases; unmatched junction bases: 3. CDR3 length: 15 amino acids. The germline V gene encodes CDR1 SGHTS and CDR2 YDEGEE. The CDR3 DNA sequence: TGTGCCAGCAGCCGTGGACTAGCGGGGCAAGAGACCCAGTACTTC. This sequence encodes CASSRGLAGQETQYF. Together with reference TRBV5-8 and TRBJ2-5, the CDR3 gives the full variable domain: EAGVTQSPTHLIKTRGQQATLRCSPISGHTSVYWYQQALGLGLQFLLWYDEGEERNRGNFPPRFSGRQFPNYSSELNVNALELEDSALYLCASSRGLAGQETQYFGPGTRLLVL.

The V call is TRBV9, the J call TRBJ1-1; D perhaps matches TRBD1 (6 bases). CDR3 length equals 15 residues. The germline CDR1 and CDR2 sequences are SGDLS and YYNGEE. V lost 5 bases and J 0 bases, leaving 14 bases between the germline ends. The CDR3 loop is CASSTGILMNTEAFF. The CDR3 bases are TGTGCCAGCAGTACAGGGATCCTAATGAACACTGAAGCTTTCTTT.

This chain uses TRBV24-1 with TRBJ2-1, with 10 nucleotides matching TRBD1. V was clipped by 7 bases and J by 3 bases; unmatched bases: 2. In germline, CDR1 is KGHDR, CDR2 SFDVKD. The length of the CDR3 is 14 residues. The CDR3 loop is CATRGTGDYNEQFF. The CDR3 bases are TGTGCCACCAGGGGGACAGGGGACTACAATGAGCAGTTCTTC.

The gene calls are TRBV7-6 and TRBJ1-3, with TRBD1 as a possible D gene (6 bases). The CDR3 is 14 residues long. Trimming removed 5 bases from V and 3 bases from J, with 11 bases in between. Germline CDR1 and CDR2: SGHVS and FNYEAQ. CDR3 bases: TGTGCCAGCAGCCGGGGAGGGGGTGGAAACACCATATATTTT. Protein product: CASSRGGGGNTIYF.

Written as DNA, the CDR3 is TGCGCCAGCAGCTTCTCCCCAGGGGCCAACACCGGGGAGCTGTTTTTT. It is translated as CASSFSPGANTGELFF. The chain joins TRBV5-1 to TRBJ2-2, with a weak D call TRBD1 (6 bases). Looked up from germline, CDR1 is SGHRS and CDR2 is YFSETQ. Trimming left V 2 bases short and J 2 bases short, with 13 bases between. The CDR3 totals 16 residues.